This TCR beta chain emerged from a study of regulatory T cells in long-lasting Graves disease. Germline CDR1 SGHTA, CDR2 FQGNSA. V was pared by 1 base and J by 0 bases, with 6 bases of the junction left unmatched. CDR3 length: 16 residues. Documented time point: persistent/refractory GD, antithyroid drugs over 5 years with positive TRAb. RNA from PBMCs was the source of the TCR library. Each of the patients was recruited from an endocrinology department situated in Xi'an, China. In building TCR beta libraries, iRepertoire HTBI primers were used together with Arm-PCR of CDR3 regions. TCRdb re-called the multiplex PCR reads through MiXCR, storing one row per CDR3 protein. The sample lists roughly 450,000 distinct CDR3 sequences; about 22% were seen once. This clonotype was seen a handful of times.

The TCR comes from a female donor with Graves disease. The sequencing here drew on peripheral blood mononuclear cells (PBMCs), taken when the disease was refractory, from a patient treated with antithyroid drugs. The chain is built from TRBV7-2 and TRBJ2-7; 7 bases match TRBD2. CDR3 DNA sequence: TGTGCCAGCAGCTTAGGAGCGGGGATTGGCTCCTACGAGCAGTACTTC. Translated, it gives CASSLGAGIGSYEQYF.